This T cell receptor beta chain was sequenced during a study of T cell responses to AZD1222 COVID-19 vaccine. Study results and limitations: At baseline, just a handful of AZD1222 recipients tested seropositive. Unmutated variant regions reportedly attract nearly half of all spike-specific TCRs. It should be noted that donors were predominantly white British and more often female, and clonal diversity was possibly underestimated. In all cases, repertoires were sampled only after the peak T cell response.

V was pared by 4 bases and J by 1 base, with 5 bases between. This CDR3 region has 12 residues. Germline CDR1 is SGHKS and CDR2 is YYEKEE (reference sequence). Sequenced by immunoSEQ multiplex PCR; TCRdb stores in-frame clones only, minus some. This table has 140,000 or so clones, 80% to 95% appearing once. Regarding this clone: The antigen is not known.

The TCR originated in an adult in good health. Sequenced material: peripheral blood, taken on day 0 of AZD1222 vaccination. The chain joins TRBV5-5 to TRBJ1-2; no clear D. This CDR3 is CASSRSNYGYTF. The CDR3 region has the DNA TGTGCCAGCAGCAGGAGTAACTATGGCTACACCTTC.